This record concerns one T cell receptor beta chain sequence. The specificity of this receptor is unknown. No base quality values were provided; no much bigger clone lies one nucleotide off. Libraries were made using the immunoSEQ multiplex PCR assay. Approximately 100,000 TCR templates per sample were assayed on the deep sequencing platform. Genomic DNA extracted from sorted T cells was the material used for TCRbeta CDR3 sequencing. Concerning the study's data processing: The R programming language was used for the clonal analysis of the TCRbeta CDR3 data. Comparing unstimulated samples against CFSE-low samples taken after the reaction was how alloreactive CD4+ and CD8+ clones were defined. By matching sequences to the repertoires of sorted unstimulated Treg and non-Treg cells, each alloreactive CD4+ clone was assigned a regulatory or non-regulatory origin. The table comes from immuneACCESS by way of TCRdb, which keeps in-frame sequences with V and J called. Part of the clones is missing from these tables; in studies checked, under half for an unresolved V gene and the rest for unknown reasons. V, J and clone size reflect that table, while D and trimming were determined from the DNA. The sample table holds over 95,000 clones, of which just under 95% were seen once. Over 0.15% of the sample is in the top ten clones.

This record belongs to a study of siplizumab effects on memory and regulatory T cells (dated by TCRdb to between 2019 and 2020). Broadly, across the study: The study examined how the anti-CD2 antibody siplizumab affects alloreactive T-cell subsets in allogeneic mixed lymphocyte reactions built from human PBMCs. Results the study describes overall, beyond this receptor: Greater diversity appeared to be present in unstimulated naive T cells than in memory T cells, and a substantial contribution to the alloresponse seemed to be made by naive cells. The cumulative frequency of alloreactive sequences traceable to unstimulated CD4+ memory T cells was significantly reduced by siplizumab. About 80-96% of proliferating CD4+ or CD8+ clones could not be given a naive or memory phenotype. Because sequences below about 10^-5 frequency were poorly captured, only a minor fraction of alloreactive clones could be mapped to unstimulated subsets. Of the alloreactive CD4+ clones that could be mapped, the Treg-derived share averaged approximately 69% with siplizumab compared with around 25% in control reactions. Whether proliferating Tregs from siplizumab cultures were suppressive was not functionally confirmed.

From the germline V gene (reference sequence), CDR1 is LNHNV and CDR2 is YYDKDF. Cut back by 0 bases and 1 base, the V and J ends lie 16 bases apart. The CDR3 runs 17 residues from the cysteine to the phenylalanine. Kept here is only the CDR3 DNA, which spans 51 bases and is read in frame from base 1. Sorted unstimulated T cells, along with proliferating T cells recovered from mixed lymphocyte reactions, underwent TCRbeta CDR3 sequencing. Fresh whole blood from roughly 10 HLA-typed healthy donors was used to isolate PBMCs. To map where alloreactive clones came from, CD4+ non-regulatory T cells in the unstimulated state were FACS-sorted.

Sequencing input: non-Treg CD4+ T cells sorted from blood. The cell subset or site label, as the study defines it: FACS-sorted unstimulated CD4+ non-regulatory T cells. The rearranged chain carries TRBV15 and TRBJ2-7, with no reliable assignment of the D segment. This TCR came from a human donor in good health. The base sequence is TGTGCCACCAGCAGAGAGATTAAAACCCTCAAGTCCTACGAGCAGTACTTC. Translated, it reads CATSREIKTLKSYEQYF.